These 13 T cell receptor beta chains were all obtained from the same sample, sequenced in a study of blood T cell repertoires in COVID-19. The repertoire was sequenced with immunoSEQ multiplex PCR; TCRdb's copy has only in-frame clones and lacks some. The sample consists of more than 200,000 clones, around 90% of them appearing once. Sequenced input: PBMCs or T cells enriched from blood (not recorded which). These TCRs come from a man younger than 40 who had recovered from COVID-19.

The chain couples TRBV28 to TRBJ2-4, with 7 bases identical to TRBD1. Losses at the gene ends were 4 bases for V and 3 bases for J; bases not matched to a gene: 12. CDR1 and CDR2 (germline): MDHEN, SYDVKM. CDR3 length equals 17 residues. The CDR3 loop is CASSSSPYGDSKNIQYF. The CDR3 region has the DNA TGTGCCAGCAGTTCTAGCCCTTATGGGGACAGCAAAAACATTCAGTACTTC.

This chain uses TRBV6-2 or TRBV6-3 with TRBJ2-1, with 12 positions matching TRBD2. The germline V gene encodes CDR1 MNHEY and CDR2 SVGEGT. J gave up 11 bases and V 5 bases, and 7 bases lay outside the gene matches. The CDR3 totals 14 residues. Here the CDR3 reads CASSHIGLAGQQFF. CDR3 coding DNA: TGTGCCAGCAGTCACATCGGACTAGCGGGACAGCAGTTCTTC.

V and J are TRBV19 and TRBJ2-3, with a tentative D call TRBD2 (6 bases). With 5 bases removed from V and 0 bases from J, the gap between germline ends came to 12 bases. Germline CDR1 LNHDA, CDR2 SQIVND (reference sequence). The CDR3 is made up of 15 amino acids. The CDR3 is CASSLLAYSTDTQYF. CDR3 nucleotides: TGTGCCAGTAGTCTACTAGCCTATAGCACAGATACGCAGTATTTT. The complete variable domain, with remaining parts taken from reference TRBV19 and TRBJ2-3, reads DGGITQSPKYLFRKEGQNVTLSCEQNLNHDAMYWYRQDPGQGLRLIYYSQIVNDFQKGDIAEGYSVSREKKESFPLTVTSAQKNPTAFYLCASSLLAYSTDTQYFGPGTRLTVL.

This clone was found a few times. This chain connects TRBV7-9 to TRBJ2-3, with a possible D match to TRBD1 (5 bases). V was shortened by 1 base and J by 5 bases, with 16 bases between the two germline ends. This CDR3 is 16 amino acids long. Germline V gives CDR1 SEHNR, CDR2 FQNEAQ (reference sequence). As DNA, the CDR3 is TGTGCCAGCAGCTTAGGTCTGGGCCAGGGTGGAGATACGCAGTATTTT. This codes for CASSLGLGQGGDTQYF.

The J gene is TRBJ2-7, the V gene TRBV7-6; 8 nucleotides agree with TRBD1. Germline CDR1 and CDR2: SGHVS and FNYEAQ. V shed 3 bases and J 6 bases; nucleotides not matched to a gene: 13. This CDR3 has 16 residues. The CDR3 coding sequence is TGTGCCAGCAGCTTGTCTCTGGGGACAGGTGGCGGCGAGCAGTACTTC. Translated: CASSLSLGTGGGEQYF.

This clone turned up a few times. This chain links TRBV18 with TRBJ1-5; 8 positions agree with TRBD1. Germline V gene sequence: CDR1 KGHSH, CDR2 LQKENI. With 2 bases clipped from V and 12 bases from J, the junction kept 12 bases outside the gene matches. The CDR3 has 15 residues. DNA for the CDR3: TGTGCCAGCTCACCAGGGGGGGACAGGCGAGGTCTCCAGCATTTT. It codes for CASSPGGDRRGLQHF.

The chain couples TRBV2 to TRBJ1-1; 7 positions agree with TRBD1. CDR1 SNHLY and CDR2 FYNNEI come from the germline V gene. V lost 7 bases, J lost 5 bases, and 10 bases stayed unmatched. The CDR3 covers 14 residues. DNA of the CDR3: TGTGCCAGCATCAACCAGGGGGGAAGGACTGAAGCTTTCTTT. Protein: CASINQGGRTEAFF.

CDR3 amino acids: CASSSTEGTEAFF. DNA of the CDR3: TGTGCCAGCAGCTCGACCGAGGGCACTGAAGCTTTCTTT. V gene TRBV7-9 combines with J gene TRBJ1-1; D is undetermined. CDR1 is SEHNR, CDR2 FQNEAQ, per germline (reference sequence). The CDR3 loop spans 13 amino acids. V was clipped by 4 bases and J by 4 bases, with 10 bases between them.

The chain recombines TRBV2 with TRBJ2-1, with D perhaps matching TRBD2 (5 bases). The CDR3 is 12 amino acids. Trimming took 7 bases from V and 7 from J, leaving 11 bases between them. CDR1 is SNHLY, CDR2 FYNNEI, per germline. The CDR3 sequence: CASIRGLNEQFF. For the CDR3, the DNA is TGTGCCAGCATCAGAGGGTTAAATGAGCAGTTCTTC.

This sequence joins TRBV5-1 and TRBJ1-2, with 12 bases lining up with TRBD1. The CDR3 runs to 16 residues. Germline CDR1 reads SGHRS; CDR2 reads YFSETQ. The junction had 10 bases not matched to a gene; V was cut back by 4 bases and J by 6 bases. The CDR3 DNA follows: TGCGCCAGCAGCAAAGCACCGGGACAGGGGGCTGATGGCTACACCTTC. Translating it yields CASSKAPGQGADGYTF.

The chain is built from TRBV18 and TRBJ1-4; D may be TRBD1 (6 bases). Germline V CDR1 and CDR2: KGHSH, LQKENI. This CDR3 has 15 residues. With 1 base removed from V and 4 bases from J, the gap between germline ends came to 10 bases. CDR3 bases: TGTGCCAGCTCACCACGAGACAGGTATAATGAAAAACTGTTTTTT. The encoded protein is CASSPRDRYNEKLFF. Together with reference TRBV18 and TRBJ1-4, the CDR3 gives the full variable domain: NAGVMQNPRHLVRRRGQEARLRCSPMKGHSHVYWYRQLPEEGLKFMVYLQKENIIDESGMPKERFSAEFPKEGPSILRIQQVVRGDSAAYFCASSPRDRYNEKLFFGSGTQLSVL.

The rearrangement links TRBV27 to TRBJ1-1; unclear D gene. V dropped 2 bases and J dropped 9 bases, with 13 bases sitting between them. There are 13 residues in the CDR3. The V gene's germline CDR1 is MNHEY and CDR2 SMNVEV (reference sequence). CDR3 sequence: CASSLVQANQAFF. The CDR3 nucleotides are TGTGCCAGCAGTTTAGTCCAGGCAAACCAAGCTTTCTTT.

V and J are TRBV4-1 and TRBJ2-3; perhaps TRBD2 as D (7 bases). From germline, CDR1 is MGHRA and CDR2 YSYEKL. CDR3 size: 14 residues. V lost 1 base and J lost 4, with 9 bases in between. This chain's CDR3 is CASSQVGGADTQYF. Written as DNA, the CDR3 is TGCGCCAGCAGCCAAGTAGGGGGGGCAGATACGCAGTATTTT.